This TCR beta chain originates from a study of T cell responses to AZD1222 COVID-19 vaccine. General observations from the study: CD4 TCRs associated with vaccination spanned spike, dominating at 160-218 and 743-854.

A remark on this clone: No antigen is known for it.

Here immunoSEQ multiplex PCR was the method, and the copy in TCRdb shows in-frame clones only, minus some. The repertoire has approximately 100,000 clones, about 88% of them found once; the top ten carry 15% to 20%. The length of the CDR3 is 14 residues. The V segment lost 8 bases and the J segment 5 bases; nucleotides outside the gene matches: 8. Germline V gene sequence: CDR1 SGHTA, CDR2 FQGNSA. V and J are TRBV7-2 and TRBJ2-7, with 11 positions matching TRBD2. This material consisted of peripheral blood, taken on day 0 of AZD1222 vaccination. The sequence came from an adult in good health. The CDR3 nucleotides read TGTGCCAGCCAACTTATAGCGGGAGGGGACGAGCAGTACTTC. As protein: CASQLIAGGDEQYF.